The rows below give T cell receptor beta chains drawn from one sample of a study of beta chain features in type 1 diabetes. Profiling relied on immunoSEQ multiplex PCR, and the TCRdb table lists in-frame clones only, not all of them. Of 100,000 to 150,000 clones in the sample, around a sixth were seen once. The sequencing input was central memory CD4+ T cells from blood. The receptors here all came from a young man with type 1 diabetes. The CDR3 runs from the conserved cysteine through the conserved F or W.

j_call	cdr3_length	v_call	cdr3_aa
TRBJ2-7	14	TRBV18	CASSPDLSSYEQYF
TRBJ2-2	15	TRBV11-2	CASSARGLVGGELFF
TRBJ2-3	13	TRBV7-6	CASSRLVTDTQYF
TRBJ2-5	13	TRBV5-4	CASRGGTQETQYF
TRBJ2-5	14	TRBV5-1	CASSFGGDQETQYF
TRBJ2-7	16	TRBV9	CASSVGTGVPTYEQYF
TRBJ2-5	15	TRBV6-5	CASSSSGAGEETQYF
TRBJ2-7	14	TRBV6-5	CASELGGTAYEQYF
-	13	TRBV7-9	CASRGGVRYEQYF
TRBJ1-2	12	TRBV29-1	CSVGQGINGYTF
TRBJ1-1	13	TRBV28	CASSLGGQALAFF
TRBJ1-4	12	TRBV29-1	CSAQGLGEKLFF
TRBJ1-3	13	TRBV29-1	CSVTKSSGNTIYF
TRBJ2-4	11	TRBV6-1	CASRIWDIQYF
TRBJ2-1	15	TRBV7-7	CASSLEIGSPLEQFF
TRBJ2-1	17	TRBV5-1	CASSLMTSGRAGNEQFF
TRBJ2-1	13	TRBV5-1	CASSPDSYNEQFF
TRBJ1-1	15	TRBV30	CAWSSMGQGRTEAFF
TRBJ2-3	14	TRBV19	CASSIGGVTDTQYF
TRBJ2-5	11	TRBV7-9	CAARGEETQYF
TRBJ1-1	15	TRBV7-2	CASSLAGTLNTEAFF
TRBJ2-3	14	TRBV7-8	CASSFGRGTDTQYF
TRBJ2-6	19	TRBV4-3	CASSQEPPQQGTGANVLTF
TRBJ2-4	18	TRBV15	CATSREPTSVVAKNIQYF
TRBJ1-1	15	TRBV7-6	CASSLVGGMNTEAFF
TRBJ1-3	14	TRBV30	CAWSRTVSGNTIYF